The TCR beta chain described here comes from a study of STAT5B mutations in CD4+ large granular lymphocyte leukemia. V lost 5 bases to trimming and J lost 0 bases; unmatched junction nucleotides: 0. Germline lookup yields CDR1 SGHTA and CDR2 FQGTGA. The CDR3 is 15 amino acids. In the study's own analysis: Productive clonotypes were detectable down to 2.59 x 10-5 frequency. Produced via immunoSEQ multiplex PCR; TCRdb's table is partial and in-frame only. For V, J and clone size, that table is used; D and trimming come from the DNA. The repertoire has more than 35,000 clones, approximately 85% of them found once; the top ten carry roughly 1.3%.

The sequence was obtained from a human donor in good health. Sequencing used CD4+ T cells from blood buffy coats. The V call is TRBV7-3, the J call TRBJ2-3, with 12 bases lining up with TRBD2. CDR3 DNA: TGTGCCAGCAGCCTAGCGGGAGGGAGCACAGATACGCAGTATTTT. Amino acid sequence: CASSLAGGSTDTQYF.